A selection of T cell receptor beta chains follows, all from one sample in a study of blood T cell repertoires in COVID-19. The repertoire was sequenced with immunoSEQ multiplex PCR; TCRdb's copy has only in-frame clones and lacks some. In the table there are 250,000 to 350,000 clones, 90% of which are singletons. The sequenced material came from PBMCs or T cells enriched from blood (not recorded which). The origin of the receptors is a woman under 30 with acute COVID-19. CDR3s include the opening cysteine and the closing phenylalanine or tryptophan. D genes are given only for firm matches. Clone sizes are given selectively: once, few, many, or a class where the clone is expanded.

clone size | J gene | D gene | CDR3 length | V gene | CDR3 DNA | CDR3 protein
- | TRBJ2-7 | TRBD2 | 16 | TRBV5-6 | TGTGCCAGCAGCTTGGAGTGGGCAGCGGGAGGTCACGAGCAGTACTTC | CASSLEWAAGGHEQYF
- | TRBJ2-7 | - | 12 | TRBV19 | TGTGCCAGTAGTATAATACAGGGCGAGCAGTACTTC | CASSIIQGEQYF
once | TRBJ2-2 | TRBD2 | 17 | TRBV11-2 | TGTGCCAGCAGCTTAACACTAGCGGGAGGGCCCTCCGGGGAGCTGTTTTTT | CASSLTLAGGPSGELFF
once | TRBJ1-6 | - | 20 | TRBV6-1 | TGTGCCAGCAGTGAAGCGCTATTTCCCCTACACAGCCTGTATAATTCACCCCTCCACTTT | CASSEALFPLHSLYNSPLHF
once | TRBJ1-1 | - | 13 | TRBV7-9 | TGTGCCAGCAGCTTACCAGGGAACACTGAAGCTTTCTTT | CASSLPGNTEAFF
- | TRBJ2-3 | TRBD1 | 15 | TRBV5-6 | TGTGCCAGCAGCTTTTACAGGGGGAACACAGATACGCAGTATTTT | CASSFYRGNTDTQYF
- | TRBJ2-1 | TRBD2 | 15 | TRBV10-3 | TGTGCCATCAGTGAGGTCACTAGCGGGAACCATGAGCAGTTCTTC | CAISEVTSGNHEQFF
- | TRBJ1-5 | - | 11 | TRBV5-1 | TGCGCCAGCAGCTCTAATCAGCCCCAGCATTTT | CASSSNQPQHF
- | TRBJ1-5 | - | 14 | TRBV30 | TGTGCCTGGAGCCCCGATTGGGGGGATCAGCCCCAGCATTTT | CAWSPDWGDQPQHF
once | TRBJ1-1 | - | 16 | TRBV19 | TGTGCCAGTAGTATGGGCGGGTGGGCCCAGAACACTGAAGCTTTCTTT | CASSMGGWAQNTEAFF
- | TRBJ2-7 | - | 12 | TRBV27 | TGTGCCAGCTCGGGATTTGGCTACGAGCAGTACTTC | CASSGFGYEQYF
- | TRBJ2-3 | - | 14 | TRBV28 | TGTGCCAGCAGTTCAGGCACGGGCACAGATACGCAGTATTTT | CASSSGTGTDTQYF
- | TRBJ2-3 | TRBD2 | 16 | TRBV3-1/TRBV3-2 | TGTGCCAGCAGCCAAGAACTAGCGGGAGTTCCAGATACGCAGTATTTT | CASSQELAGVPDTQYF
once | TRBJ2-2 | TRBD1 | 17 | TRBV12-5 | TGTGCTAGTGGTTTGGGGGGGGACAGGGTCCACACCGGGGAGCTGTTTTTT | CASGLGGDRVHTGELFF
- | TRBJ2-5 | - | 10 | TRBV7-9 | TGTGCCAGCAGCCCCGGGACCCAGTACTTC | CASSPGTQYF
- | TRBJ1-6 | TRBD1 | 13 | TRBV28 | TGTGCCAGCCGGGACAGGGTGAATTCACCCCTCCACTTT | CASRDRVNSPLHF
- | TRBJ1-1 | - | 15 | TRBV7-8 | TGTGCCAGCAGCTTAAGTCCAGGGAGGGACACTGAAGCTTTCTTT | CASSLSPGRDTEAFF
- | TRBJ2-1 | - | 13 | TRBV6-5 | TGTGCCAGCAGTTACACCGGGACTGCTGAGCAGTTCTTC | CASSYTGTAEQFF
- | TRBJ1-1 | - | 12 | TRBV6-5 | TGTGCCAGCACTCGGGGGGACACTGAAGCTTTCTTT | CASTRGDTEAFF
- | TRBJ1-1 | - | 14 | TRBV5-1 | TGCGCCAGCAGCTTGGGGGCAGGGATAACTGAAGCTTTCTTT | CASSLGAGITEAFF
few | TRBJ1-5 | TRBD1 | 15 | TRBV9 | TGTGCCAGCAGCCCGACAGGGGGTCGCAATCAGCCCCAGCATTTT | CASSPTGGRNQPQHF
- | TRBJ1-2 | TRBD1 | 12 | TRBV2 | TGTGCCCGAGGGACAGGGGAGCGTGGCTACACCTTC | CARGTGERGYTF
- | TRBJ1-2 | TRBD1 | 16 | TRBV20-1 | TGCAGTGCTAGTCCTCTCCGCACAGGGGGCTCTTATGGCTACACCTTC | CSASPLRTGGSYGYTF
once | TRBJ1-4 | TRBD1 | 14 | TRBV11-2 | TGTGCCAGCAGTCAAACAGGGGCGGGAGAAAAACTGTTTTTT | CASSQTGAGEKLFF
- | TRBJ1-2 | - | 12 | TRBV28 | TGTGCCAGCAGGCCGCAACGAGCCGGCTACACCTTC | CASRPQRAGYTF
- | TRBJ1-5 | TRBD1 | 12 | TRBV9 | TGTGCCAGCGGACAGGGCAATCAGCCCCAGCATTTT | CASGQGNQPQHF
- | TRBJ2-3 | TRBD2 | 17 | TRBV28 | TGTGCCAGCAGTCCTTTTTTTACTAGCGGTAGCACAGATACGCAGTATTTT | CASSPFFTSGSTDTQYF
many | TRBJ2-7 | TRBD2 | 15 | TRBV10-1 | TGCGCCAGCAGTGAATCGAGCGGGAGTGGTCACGAGCAGTACTTC | CASSESSGSGHEQYF
- | TRBJ1-3 | - | 15 | TRBV3-1/TRBV3-2 | TGTGCCAGCAGCCATTGGACTGACTCTGGAAACACCATATATTTT | CASSHWTDSGNTIYF
few | TRBJ2-7 | TRBD2 | 14 | TRBV30 | TGTGCCTGGAGTCGACTAGCGGGAGTGAGAGAGCAGTACTTC | CAWSRLAGVREQYF
- | TRBJ1-1 | TRBD1 | 15 | TRBV12-5 | TGTGCTAGTGGTACAAACAGGGGCTTGAACACTGAAGCTTTCTTT | CASGTNRGLNTEAFF
- | TRBJ1-2 | TRBD1 | 15 | TRBV5-6 | TGTGCCAGCAGCTTCCCAGGGGGCGCGGGATATGGCTACACCTTC | CASSFPGGAGYGYTF
- | TRBJ2-3 | - | 15 | TRBV11-2 | TGTGCCAGCAGCTTAGGACGAGGGAGGGCAGGGGAGTATTATTTT | CASSLGRGRAGEYYF
- | TRBJ1-1 | - | 13 | TRBV12-3/TRBV12-4 | TGTGCCAGCAGTCGTGAAGGAGGGACTGAAGCTTTCTTT | CASSREGGTEAFF
- | TRBJ2-1 | - | 14 | TRBV6-5 | TGTGCCAGCAGCCCAGGAGGGCTAGCTCCTGAGCAGTTCTTC | CASSPGGLAPEQFF
- | TRBJ2-1 | TRBD1 | 14 | TRBV12-5 | TGTGCTAGTGGTTCCGGGACAGGCTACAATGAGCAGTTCTTC | CASGSGTGYNEQFF
- | TRBJ1-2 | - | 14 | TRBV29-1 | TGCAGCGTTGAGCGGGGCCTGGGAAGTGATGGCTACACCTTC | CSVERGLGSDGYTF
- | TRBJ2-3 | TRBD2 | 14 | TRBV7-6 | TGTGCCAGCAGCGGACTAGCGGGAGGAGATACGCAGTATTTT | CASSGLAGGDTQYF
once | TRBJ1-1 | - | 14 | TRBV9 | TGTGCCAGCAGCGTAACGGGTTTTAACACTGAAGCTTTCTTT | CASSVTGFNTEAFF
- | TRBJ2-5 | TRBD2 | 15 | TRBV15 | TGTGCCACCAGCAGACTAGCGGGGGAACAAGAGACCCAGTACTTC | CATSRLAGEQETQYF
- | TRBJ1-2 | - | 15 | TRBV4-1 | TGCGCCAGCAGCCATCCGCGGCATACTAACTATGGCTACACCTTC | CASSHPRHTNYGYTF
- | TRBJ1-1 | - | 13 | TRBV11-1 | TGTGCCAGCAGCTTATGGGGAGGCACTGAAGCTTTCTTT | CASSLWGGTEAFF
- | TRBJ2-1 | TRBD2 | 15 | TRBV20-1 | TGCAGTGCTAGTTCCCGGACTAGCGTTGACAATGAGCAGTTCTTC | CSASSRTSVDNEQFF
- | TRBJ1-1 | TRBD1 | 12 | TRBV6-1 | TGTGCCAGCAGTGATCTAGGACAGGGAACGGGCTTT | CASSDLGQGTGF
once | TRBJ2-3 | TRBD2 | 17 | TRBV19 | TGTGCCAGTAGTATAGACTTGGGACTAGCGGGAGGGGATACGCAGTATTTT | CASSIDLGLAGGDTQYF
- | TRBJ2-1 | TRBD2 | 16 | TRBV9 | TGTGCCAGCAGCGTAGGGCGAGGGAGGGCCGGCAATGAGCAGTTCTTC | CASSVGRGRAGNEQFF
few | TRBJ2-2 | - | 15 | TRBV11-2 | TGTGCCAGCAGCTTAGTGCGCAGACTGTCCGGGGAGCTGTTTTTT | CASSLVRRLSGELFF
- | TRBJ1-2 | - | 15 | TRBV15 | TGTGCCACCAGCAGAGAAGCGATCGGGGGCTATGGCTACACCTTC | CATSREAIGGYGYTF
- | TRBJ1-3 | - | 15 | TRBV19 | TGTGCCAGTAGTGCTTCCGGTAGCTCTGGAAACACCATATATTTT | CASSASGSSGNTIYF
- | TRBJ1-1 | - | 13 | TRBV24-1 | TGTGCCACCAGTGACGGGAAATACACTGAAGCTTTCTTT | CATSDGKYTEAFF
- | TRBJ2-1 | TRBD2 | 15 | TRBV11-3 | TGTGCCAGCAGCTTAGGCACTAGCGGACACAATGAGCAGTTCTTC | CASSLGTSGHNEQFF
- | TRBJ1-1 | TRBD1 | 15 | TRBV7-2 | TGTGCCAGCAGCTTGGAGGGGGCCTCACGATCTGAAGCTTTCTTT | CASSLEGASRSEAFF
once | TRBJ1-6 | TRBD1 | 17 | TRBV28 | TGTGCCAGCAGTTCCAAAATACAGGGGGCGCTTAATTCACCCCTCCACTTT | CASSSKIQGALNSPLHF
- | TRBJ2-5 | - | 15 | TRBV29-1 | TGCAGCGTCTTCTACCACAGGGTTGGGGAAGAGACCCAGTACTTC | CSVFYHRVGEETQYF
- | TRBJ2-3 | TRBD2 | 17 | TRBV11-3 | TGTGCCAGCAGCTTTCGTTCACGGACTAGCGGGAGTCTAACGCAGTATTTT | CASSFRSRTSGSLTQYF
- | TRBJ2-3 | TRBD1 | 16 | TRBV5-1 | TGCGCCAGCAGCTTGTCCACGGACAGGAGAACAGATACGCAGTATTTT | CASSLSTDRRTDTQYF
- | TRBJ2-1 | TRBD1 | 17 | TRBV19 | TGTGCCAGTAGTATAGATCCGGGACAGGGTATCCGAGGGGAGCAGTTCTTC | CASSIDPGQGIRGEQFF